The 18 T cell receptor beta chains in this list originate from one sample, sequenced in a study of OX40 agonist ivuxolimab in advanced cancers. Libraries were prepared by immunoSEQ multiplex PCR; TCRdb keeps only in-frame clonotypes and omits some of them. The sample has 90,000 to 100,000 clones, roughly 95% seen once; the top ten hold about 2%. The material was CD4+ or CD8+ T cells sorted from blood, obtained in a trial of the OX40 agonist ivuxolimab. Receptor source: an adult with an advanced solid tumor such as melanoma, head and neck, liver or kidney cancer.

The V call is TRBV27, the J call TRBJ1-6; 10 bases line up with TRBD1. Germline CDR1 and CDR2: MNHEY and SMNVEV (reference sequence). The CDR3 consists of 14 residues. J was trimmed by 7 bases and V by 5 bases; bases with no gene match: 2. Here the CDR3 reads CASSRQGANSPLHF. CDR3 nucleotide sequence: TGTGCCAGCAGTCGACAGGGGGCAAATTCACCCCTCCACTTT.

The CDR3: CASSAEDSLLYEQYF. CDR3 in DNA: TGTGCCAGCAGTGCAGAGGACAGCCTACTCTACGAGCAGTACTTC. The V call is TRBV6-1, the J call TRBJ2-7; possibly TRBD1 for D (6 bases). The CDR3 has 15 amino acids. The V and J ends lost 4 bases and 3 bases respectively, with 16 bases between them. Germline CDR1 MNHNS, CDR2 SASEGT.

The chain is built from TRBV10-3 and TRBJ2-7, with D unresolved. V lost 3 bases and J 0 bases, leaving 6 bases between the germline ends. The length of the CDR3 is 13 residues. The V gene's germline CDR1 is ENHRY and CDR2 SYGVKD. For the CDR3, the DNA is TGTGCCATCAGTGAAGGCACCTCCTACGAGCAGTACTTC. Translated, it gives CAISEGTSYEQYF.

J is TRBJ2-1 and V is TRBV5-1; the match to TRBD1 covers 8 bases. CDR3 size: 15 residues. Germline CDR1 is SGHRS and CDR2 is YFSETQ. Germline trimming cut 0 bases from V and 4 bases from J; bases unmatched to any gene: 3. Written as DNA, the CDR3 is TGCGCCAGCAGCTTGGAGGACAGGGATTACAATGAGCAGTTCTTC. Translation gives CASSLEDRDYNEQFF. Full variable domain (outside the CDR3, taken from reference TRBV5-1 and TRBJ2-1): KAGVTQTPRYLIKTRGQQVTLSCSPISGHRSVSWYQQTPGQGLQFLFEYFSETQRNKGNFPGRFSGRQFSNSRSEMNVSTLELGDSALYLCASSLEDRDYNEQFFGPGTRLTVL.

J is TRBJ2-6 and V is TRBV7-9; D tentatively fits TRBD1 or TRBD2 (5 bases each). In germline, CDR1 is SEHNR, CDR2 FQNEAQ (reference sequence). V gave up 5 bases and J gave up 0 bases, with 17 bases separating them. The CDR3 covers 18 residues. In DNA form, the CDR3 reads TGTGCCAGCAGCAGTCGGGACGATGAAAGCTCTGGGGCCAACGTCCTGACTTTC. Translated: CASSSRDDESSGANVLTF.

The chain carries TRBV27 and TRBJ2-1; D ambiguous. V was clipped by 5 bases and J by 4 bases, with 3 bases between them. This CDR3 is 11 amino acids long. Germline CDR1 is MNHEY and CDR2 is SMNVEV (reference sequence). CDR3 amino acids: CASSQYNEQFF. The CDR3 nucleotides read TGTGCCAGCAGTCAATACAATGAGCAGTTCTTC.

The CDR3 nucleotides are TGTGCCAGCAGGCGGGGACTAGCGGGAGGAGATACGCAGTATTTT. Its protein product is CASRRGLAGGDTQYF. This sequence joins TRBV7-9 and TRBJ2-3; TRBD2 matches at 15 bases. The trim removed 6 bases at V and 5 bases at J, leaving 3 bases unmatched. CDR1 is SEHNR, CDR2 FQNEAQ, per germline (reference sequence). The CDR3 runs 15 residues.

The CDR3 coding sequence is TGTGCCAGCAGTTCGCGGGGGGGCCACGGAGATACGCAGTATTTT. This translates into CASSSRGGHGDTQYF. The chain recombines TRBV27 with TRBJ2-3; 9 nucleotides line up with TRBD2. From germline, CDR1 is MNHEY and CDR2 SMNVEV (reference sequence). This CDR3 contains 15 residues. After removal of 4 bases from V and 5 bases from J, the junction contained 7 bases not matched to a gene.

The chain recombines TRBV5-6 with TRBJ2-5; D tentatively fits TRBD1 or TRBD2 (5 bases each). The J call may not be correct, given that the DNA end is closer to TRBJ2-7. The CDR3 length is 16 residues. The germline V gene has CDR1 SGHDT and CDR2 YYEEEE. The CDR3 nucleotides read TGTGCCAGCAGCATGGAGACGGGGCCGACAATTTACGAGCAGTACTTC. This codes for CASSMETGPTIYEQYF.

The chain couples TRBV4-1 to TRBJ2-2; tentative D call: TRBD2 (6 bases). The CDR3 runs to 16 residues. CDR1 is MGHRA, CDR2 YSYEKL, per germline. V was trimmed by 1 base and J by 3 bases, leaving 12 bases between them. CDR3 residues: CASSQVLSGYTGELFF. CDR3 nucleotide sequence: TGCGCCAGCAGCCAAGTCCTTAGCGGCTACACCGGGGAGCTGTTTTTT.

The chain combines TRBV19 with TRBJ2-1; 11 bases align to TRBD2. The V and J ends lost 8 bases and 7 bases, in that order; junction bases with no gene match: 10. The CDR3 is made up of 15 amino acids. Germline V gene sequence: CDR1 LNHDA, CDR2 SQIVND (reference sequence). This chain's CDR3 is CASFSGRASGNEQFF. The CDR3 DNA sequence: TGTGCCAGTTTTAGCGGGAGGGCCTCGGGTAATGAGCAGTTCTTC.

Here the CDR3 reads CASSPRGGTYNEQFF. The CDR3 DNA reads as TGTGCCAGCAGCCCCCGGGGGGGAACCTACAATGAGCAGTTCTTC. This chain joins TRBV9 and TRBJ2-1; TRBD2 agrees at 8 bases. Germline trimming cut 4 bases from V and 2 bases from J; bases unmatched to any gene: 5. Germline CDR1 and CDR2: SGDLS and YYNGEE. This CDR3 is built from 15 residues.

The gene calls are TRBV7-9 and TRBJ2-6, with no clear D. Trimming removed 4 bases at V and 0 bases at J, with 7 bases between. Germline V gene sequence: CDR1 SEHNR, CDR2 FQNEAQ (reference sequence). The CDR3 loop spans 15 amino acids. CDR3 protein: CASSSTLSGANVLTF. The CDR3 DNA reads as TGTGCCAGCAGCTCAACCCTCTCTGGGGCCAACGTCCTGACTTTC. The full variable domain, in which reference TRBV7-9 and TRBJ2-6 provide the parts outside the CDR3, is DTGVSQNPRHKITKRGQNVTFRCDPISEHNRLYWYRQTLGQGPEFLTYFQNEAQLEKSRLLSDRFSAERPKGSFSTLEIQRTEQGDSAMYLCASSSTLSGANVLTFGAGSRLTVL.

The chain employs TRBV9 and TRBJ2-3, with D possibly TRBD1 on 5 matching bases. Looked up from germline, CDR1 is SGDLS and CDR2 is YYNGEE. The CDR3 totals 16 residues. With 4 bases removed from V and 4 bases from J, the gap between germline ends came to 19 bases. The DNA of the CDR3 is TGTGCCAGCAGCCCTCCAAGATTGGGGCCGTCAGATACGCAGTATTTT. Translated, it gives CASSPPRLGPSDTQYF. Full variable domain (rest looked up from reference TRBV9 and TRBJ2-3): DSGVTQTPKHLITATGQRVTLRCSPRSGDLSVYWYQQSLDQGLQFLIQYYNGEERAKGNILERFSAQQFPDLHSELNLSSLELGDSALYFCASSPPRLGPSDTQYFGPGTRLTVL.

The chain has TRBV10-3 and TRBJ2-1; D remains ambiguous. The CDR3 length is 13 residues. The V end lost 2 bases, the J end lost 3 bases, and 5 bases lay between the germline ends. The germline CDR1 and CDR2 sequences are ENHRY and SYGVKD. This CDR3 is CAISEGDYNEQFF. The CDR3 region has the DNA TGTGCCATCAGTGAGGGGGACTACAATGAGCAGTTCTTC.

The rearrangement uses TRBV18 and TRBJ1-1; 9 bases align to TRBD1. V lost 4 bases, J lost 0 bases, and 6 bases stayed unmatched. The CDR3 runs to 16 residues. Germline loops: CDR1 KGHSH, CDR2 LQKENI. The CDR3 DNA reads as TGTGCCAGCTCACACGGGACAGGGACCATGAACACTGAAGCTTTCTTT. Translated, it gives CASSHGTGTMNTEAFF.

This chain uses TRBV14 with TRBJ2-3; 10 bases map to TRBD2. The CDR3 totals 15 residues. V was clipped by 4 bases and J by 5 bases; unmatched bases: 6. Germline values: CDR1 SGHDN, CDR2 FVKESK. As DNA, the CDR3 is TGTGCCAGCAGCCCTAGCGGGAGTGTCGGAGATACGCAGTATTTT. This sequence encodes CASSPSGSVGDTQYF. Variable domain in full (rest from reference TRBV14 and TRBJ2-3): EAGVTQFPSHSVIEKGQTVTLRCDPISGHDNLYWYRRVMGKEIKFLLHFVKESKQDESGMPNNRFLAERTGGTYSTLKVQPAELEDSGVYFCASSPSGSVGDTQYFGPGTRLTVL.

The chain couples TRBV7-2 to TRBJ1-4; D call uncertain. The CDR3 length is 13 residues. Trimming removed 2 bases from V and 12 bases from J, with 13 bases in between. Per the germline V gene, CDR1 is SGHTA and CDR2 is FQGNSA. The CDR3 spells CASSLPPEMQLFF. In DNA form, the CDR3 reads TGTGCCAGCAGCTTACCCCCAGAGATGCAACTGTTTTTT.